A single T cell receptor (beta chain) is shown here with its context. With the 5' RACE reads reprocessed, TCRdb shows one record per CDR3 protein and no DNA. The sample holds 300,000 to 450,000 distinct CDR3 sequences. This specimen belongs to a study of monozygotic twins with inflammatory bowel disease. The CDR3 length is 15 residues. In germline, CDR1 is SEHNR, CDR2 FQNEAQ (reference sequence). This chain connects TRBV7-9 to TRBJ2-7; there is no DNA to check the TCRdb D call of TRBD1. The source is a human donor with ulcerative colitis or Crohn's disease, or a healthy co-twin of an affected twin (not recorded which). The sequencing sample was made of blood. The CDR3 here is CASSLSTTGAYEQYF.